The rows below give T cell receptor beta chains drawn from one sample of a study of TIL therapy for anti-PD-1-resistant metastatic lung cancer. Profiled with immunoSEQ multiplex PCR; TCRdb holds only in-frame clones, not every one. This repertoire shows about 12,000 clones, approximately 52% found once; its top ten account for under 8.5%. The sample here was tumor tissue, taken at baseline. The receptors were gathered from a person aged 25-80 years with non-small cell lung cancer. CDR3s include the opening cysteine and the closing phenylalanine or tryptophan. The D gene is left open where the match is weak. Clone size is given for some rows only: seen once, a few or many times, or a class if the clone is expanded.

abundance,j_gene,v_gene,d_gene,CDR3aa,CDR3nt
-,TRBJ1-1,TRBV19,TRBD1,CASSISAGTGNTEAFF,TGTGCCAGTAGTATATCCGCCGGGACAGGGAACACTGAAGCTTTCTTT
few,TRBJ2-4,TRBV6-6,-,CASTGGAKNIQYF,TGTGCCAGCACCGGAGGGGCCAAAAACATTCAGTACTTC
-,TRBJ2-7,TRBV7-2,-,CASSLAGSYEQYF,TGTGCCAGCAGCTTAGCAGGCAGCTACGAGCAGTACTTC
-,TRBJ1-4,TRBV14,-,CASSQGNEKLFF,TGTGCCAGCAGCCAAGGAAATGAAAAACTGTTTTTT
-,TRBJ2-7,TRBV28,TRBD2,CASSTGLAGANEQYF,TGTGCCAGCAGTACGGGACTAGCGGGAGCGAACGAGCAGTACTTC
-,TRBJ1-6,TRBV6-5,-,CASSYTGSPLHF,TGTGCCAGCAGTTATACAGGTTCACCCCTCCACTTT
few,TRBJ2-3,TRBV5-6,TRBD2,CASSIGLAGQDTQYF,TGTGCCAGCAGCATCGGACTAGCGGGGCAAGATACGCAGTATTTT
-,TRBJ2-1,TRBV4-1,-,CASSQSAREQFF,TGCGCCAGCAGCCAGTCAGCAAGGGAGCAGTTCTTC
-,TRBJ1-3,TRBV7-9,-,CASSKQGASGNTIYF,TGTGCCAGCAGCAAACAGGGCGCCTCTGGAAACACCATATATTTT
-,TRBJ2-1,TRBV5-1,-,CASSLVAAGSYNEQFF,TGCGCCAGCAGCTTGGTGGCTGCCGGGTCCTACAATGAGCAGTTCTTC